The T cell receptor (beta chain) under discussion was sequenced for a study of blood T cell repertoires in COVID-19. Study in general: The United States, Italy and Spain were the sources of the acute and convalescent COVID-19 samples. T cells, B-cell-depleted T cells, or PBMCs supplied cDNA or gDNA.

There are 12 residues in the CDR3. V was shortened by 10 bases and J by 4 bases, with 8 bases between the two germline ends. Germline-derived CDR1 and CDR2 are MGHDK and SYGVNS. Authors' data handling: Nucleated cell number was recorded as an estimate derived from reference gene primer amplification. Sequencing was performed with immunoSEQ multiplex PCR; in TCRdb, only in-frame clones are kept and a portion is missing. The D gene and trimming were derived from the DNA, and the V and J assignments and clone size from that table. The table includes approximately 300,000 clones, around four fifths detected once.

The specimen was peripheral blood. The chain joins TRBV25-1 to TRBJ1-6, with unresolved D. The sequence was collected from a woman aged 45-65 years with acute or convalescent COVID-19. The CDR3 nucleotides read TGTGCCACCGCGAATTATAATTCACCCCTCCACTTT. It translates to CATANYNSPLHF.